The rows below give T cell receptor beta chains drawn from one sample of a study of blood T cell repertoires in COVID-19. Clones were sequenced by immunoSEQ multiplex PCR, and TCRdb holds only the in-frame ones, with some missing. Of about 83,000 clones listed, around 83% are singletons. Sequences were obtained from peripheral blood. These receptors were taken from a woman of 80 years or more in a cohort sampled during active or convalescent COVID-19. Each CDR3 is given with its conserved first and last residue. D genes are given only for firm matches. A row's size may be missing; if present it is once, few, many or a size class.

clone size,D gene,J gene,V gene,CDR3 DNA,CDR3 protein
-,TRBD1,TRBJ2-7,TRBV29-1,TGCAGCGTTGCAACAGGGGGCAACGAGCAGTACTTC,CSVATGGNEQYF
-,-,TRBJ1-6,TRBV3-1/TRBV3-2,TGTGCCAGCAGACGCAGGGAGGCGAATTCACCCCTCCACTTT,CASRRREANSPLHF
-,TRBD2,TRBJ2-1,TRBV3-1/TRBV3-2,TGTGCCAGCAGCCAAACGCGGGAGGCCCTCAATGAGCAGTTCTTC,CASSQTREALNEQFF
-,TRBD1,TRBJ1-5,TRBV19,TGTGCCAGTAGTTCAGAGGGGGCACGGCAGCCCCAGCATTTT,CASSSEGARQPQHF
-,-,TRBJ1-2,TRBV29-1,TGCAGCGTTGATGACACCTTGGATGGCTACACCTTC,CSVDDTLDGYTF
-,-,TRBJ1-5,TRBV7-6,TGTGCCAGCAGCTTAGCGGGGGGTAATCAGCCCCAGCATTTT,CASSLAGGNQPQHF
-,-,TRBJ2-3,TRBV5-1,TGCGCCAGCAGGGAGGGGATGAGCACAGATACGCAGTATTTT,CASREGMSTDTQYF
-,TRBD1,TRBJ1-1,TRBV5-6,TGTGCCAGCAGCGGGACAGGGTCTCCGGGTACTGAAGCTTTCTTT,CASSGTGSPGTEAFF
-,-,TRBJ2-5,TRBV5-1,TGCGCCAGCAGCTTGGATGTGGGGCAGCAAGAGACCCAGTACTTC,CASSLDVGQQETQYF
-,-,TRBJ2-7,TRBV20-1,TGCAGTGCTAGTCTGGGGGGTTTTGCCTACGAGCAGTACTTC,CSASLGGFAYEQYF
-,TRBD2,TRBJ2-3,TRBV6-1,TGTGCCAGCAGTGAGGGACTAGCAAACACAGATACGCAGTATTTT,CASSEGLANTDTQYF
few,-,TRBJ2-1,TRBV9,TGTGCCAGCAGCCCGACAGACAGCTACAATGAGCAGTTCTTC,CASSPTDSYNEQFF
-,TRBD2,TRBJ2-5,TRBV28,TGTGCCAGCAGAGGGACTAGCGGAAAAGAGACCCAGTACTTC,CASRGTSGKETQYF
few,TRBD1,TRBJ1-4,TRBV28,TGTGCCAGCAACGAACGCCGGTGGACAGGGGGTGGTACTAATGAAAAACTGTTTTTT,CASNERRWTGGGTNEKLFF
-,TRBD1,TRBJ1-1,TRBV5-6,TGTGCCAGCAGCTTGGAGGCCCTCCGGGACAGGGGTTTCGGTAAGGCTTTCTTT,CASSLEALRDRGFGKAFF